The 4 T cell receptor beta chains listed next were all sequenced from one sample in a study of blood T cells in healthy people across ages. Primed by a sample-barcoded 5' primer and a J-beta primer mix, a second PCR proceeded for roughly 6 to 12 cycles. TCRdb reprocessed the 5' RACE reads with MiXCR, giving one entry per CDR3 protein. The repertoire consists of around 800,000 distinct CDR3 sequences, with 62% occurring once and the leading ten covering 25% to 30%. The source material was blood. The source is a man aged 25-45 years in good health.

The chain recombines TRBV20-1 with TRBJ2-7; TRBD1 matches at 7 bases. This CDR3 comprises 15 residues. Germline trimming cut 6 bases from V and 6 bases from J; bases unmatched to any gene: 17. Germline V CDR1 and CDR2: DFQATT, SNEGSKA (reference sequence). CDR3 coding DNA: TGCAGTGCCCAATGGGCTGGGGCAGGGGGACGCGAGCAGTACTTC. Translated, it gives CSAQWAGAGGREQYF.

This clonotype was recorded a few times. The chain uses TRBV12-3 or TRBV12-4 and TRBJ2-1; 8 bases align to TRBD2. V dropped 3 bases and J dropped 8; count of bases not matched to a gene: 9. The CDR3 is 15 residues long. The CDR3 region has the DNA TGTGCCAGCAGTTTGACGGGGGGGCACGTCGATGAGCAGTTCTTC. This translates into CASSLTGGHVDEQFF.

This clonotype occurred a few times. The gene calls are TRBV25-1 and TRBJ2-4; D gene uncertain. The V end lost 2 bases, the J end lost 13 bases, and 12 bases lay between the germline ends. Germline values: CDR1 MGHDK, CDR2 SYGVNS. The CDR3 totals 12 residues. Here the CDR3 DNA reads TGTGCCAGCAGTGAAAACATGTTAGACCAGTACTTC. Amino acid sequence: CASSENMLDQYF.

V usage is TRBV7-3 and J usage is TRBJ2-6; no firm D call. This CDR3 spans 15 amino acids. V was pared by 1 base and J by 4 bases, with 8 bases between. Germline loops: CDR1 SGHTA, CDR2 FQGTGA. The CDR3 nucleotides are TGTGCCAGCAGCTTAATGGGGAACGGGGCCAACGTCCTGACTTTC. Protein: CASSLMGNGANVLTF.